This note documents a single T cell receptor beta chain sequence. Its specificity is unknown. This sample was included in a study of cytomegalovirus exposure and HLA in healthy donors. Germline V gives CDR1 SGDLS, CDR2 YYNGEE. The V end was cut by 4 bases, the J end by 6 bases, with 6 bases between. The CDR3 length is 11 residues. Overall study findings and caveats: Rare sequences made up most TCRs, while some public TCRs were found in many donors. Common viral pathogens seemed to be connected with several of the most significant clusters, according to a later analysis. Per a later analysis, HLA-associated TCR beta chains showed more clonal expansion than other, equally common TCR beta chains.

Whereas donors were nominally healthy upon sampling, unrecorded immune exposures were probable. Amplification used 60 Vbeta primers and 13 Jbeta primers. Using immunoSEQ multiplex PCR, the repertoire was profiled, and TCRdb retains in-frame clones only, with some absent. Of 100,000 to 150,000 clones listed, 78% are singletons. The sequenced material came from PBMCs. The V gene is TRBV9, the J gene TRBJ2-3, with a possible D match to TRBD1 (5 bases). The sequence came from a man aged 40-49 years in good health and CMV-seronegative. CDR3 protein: CASSKGDTQYF. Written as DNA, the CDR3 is TGTGCCAGCAGCAAGGGGGATACGCAGTATTTT. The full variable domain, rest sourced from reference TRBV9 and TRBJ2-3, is DSGVTQTPKHLITATGQRVTLRCSPRSGDLSVYWYQQSLDQGLQFLIQYYNGEERAKGNILERFSAQQFPDLHSELNLSSLELGDSALYFCASSKGDTQYFGPGTRLTVL.